This passage covers 31 T cell receptor beta chains from one sample sequenced in a study of cytomegalovirus exposure and HLA in healthy donors. A multiplex PCR was run with 60 Vbeta primers and 13 Jbeta primers. This table comes from immunoSEQ multiplex PCR, and its TCRdb copy is limited to in-frame clones, with some not included. This table holds roughly 130,000 clones, approximately 70% found once. Sequencing was performed on PBMCs. The source of these receptors is a woman aged 55-70 years in good health and CMV-seronegative.

This clone was counted between two and nine times. V and J are TRBV29-1 and TRBJ1-1, with D hard to call. The CDR3 is 13 amino acids. Looked up from germline, CDR1 is SQVTM and CDR2 is ANQGSEA. With 5 bases removed from V and 1 base from J, the gap between germline ends came to 11 bases. DNA of the CDR3: TGCAGCGTTACCCTAGCAGGGAACACTGAAGCTTTCTTT. Translating gives CSVTLAGNTEAFF. Complete variable domain (other parts from reference TRBV29-1 and TRBJ1-1): SAVISQKPSRDICQRGTSLTIQCQVDSQVTMMFWYRQQPGQSLTLIATANQGSEATYESGFVIDKFPISRPNLTFSTLTVSNMSPEDSSIYLCSVTLAGNTEAFFGQGTRLTVV.

This clone showed up just once. V usage is TRBV11-3 and J usage is TRBJ2-3; TRBD1 matches 7 bases. The CDR3 loop spans 15 amino acids. V trimming: 1 base; J trimming: 2 bases; junction bases outside the gene matches: 3. Per germline, CDR1 SGHNT and CDR2 YENEEA. The CDR3 is CASSLGQGDTDTQYF. The CDR3, as DNA: TGTGCCAGCAGCTTAGGTCAGGGGGACACAGATACGCAGTATTTT.

A few counts support this clone. At one boundary the junction diverges from the germline segment, which might be a read error. V and J are TRBV7-9 and TRBJ2-3, with TRBD2 matching 12 bases. This CDR3 comprises 17 residues. CDR1 is SEHNR and CDR2 is FQNEAQ in the germline V gene (reference sequence). In DNA form, the CDR3 reads TGTTCCAGCAGCTTAGCTAGCGGGGGGGCCTACACAGATACGCAGTATTTT. It translates to CSSSLASGGAYTDTQYF.

This chain uses TRBV2 with TRBJ2-7; possibly TRBD1 for D (6 bases). CDR3 length: 15 residues. V was pared by 6 bases and J by 2 bases, with 17 bases between. CDR1 SNHLY and CDR2 FYNNEI come from the germline V gene. DNA for the CDR3: TGTGCCAGCAGGGAGACCGGGACAAATCCCTACGAGCAGTACTTC. Amino acid sequence: CASRETGTNPYEQYF.

V and J are TRBV27 and TRBJ2-3; TRBD2 aligns across 9 bases. CDR1 and CDR2 from the germline V gene are MNHEY and SMNVEV (reference sequence). The CDR3 length is 17 residues. V was clipped by 6 bases and J by 5 bases; unmatched bases: 15. The CDR3 coding sequence is TGTGCCAGCAGCTATCCCTTACTTGGGACTAGCCGAGATACGCAGTATTTT. It translates to CASSYPLLGTSRDTQYF.

The rearrangement uses TRBV6-4 and TRBJ2-1; 14 nucleotides match TRBD2. V was clipped by 5 bases and J by 9 bases; unmatched bases: 9. CDR3 length: 16 residues. From germline, CDR1 is MRHNA and CDR2 SNTAGT. CDR3 bases: TGTGCCAGCAGTATCAAACCGGGACTAGCGGGGGTTGAGCAGTTCTTC. Translating it yields CASSIKPGLAGVEQFF.

V gene TRBV7-3 combines with J gene TRBJ2-3, with 13 positions matching TRBD2. The germline V gene has CDR1 SGHTA and CDR2 FQGTGA. V lost 4 bases and J lost 1; bases outside the gene matches: 2. The CDR3 runs to 16 residues. The CDR3 sequence: CASSSGLAGGTDTQYF. The CDR3 DNA reads TGTGCCAGCAGCTCCGGACTAGCGGGGGGCACAGATACGCAGTATTTT.

The chain is built from TRBV7-2 and TRBJ1-2; the D gene is possibly TRBD1 (6 bases). The CDR3 totals 13 residues. Germline lookup yields CDR1 SGHTA and CDR2 FQGNSA. V lost 3 bases and J lost 7, with 12 bases in between. CDR3 nucleotides: TGTGCCAGCAGCTTCCCAGGGGTCGGTGGCTACACCTTC. Protein product: CASSFPGVGGYTF.

Notes on this clone: A junction boundary mismatches the germline segment, possibly from a read error. The chain links TRBV7-9 to TRBJ2-7, with D maybe TRBD2 (5 bases). Germline V gene sequence: CDR1 SEHNR, CDR2 FQNEAQ (reference sequence). The CDR3 has 15 residues. The CDR3 sequence: CSSSSTGIVTYEQYF. The DNA of the CDR3 is TGTTCCAGCAGCTCAACCGGGATCGTAACCTACGAGCAGTACTTC. Complete variable domain (other parts from reference TRBV7-9 and TRBJ2-7): DTGVSQNPRHKITKRGQNVTFRCDPISEHNRLYWYRQTLGQGPEFLTYFQNEAQLEKSRLLSDRFSAERPKGSFSTLEIQRTEQGDSAMYLCSSSSTGIVTYEQYFGPGTRLTVT.

This clone was seen a few times. This sequence joins TRBV7-6 and TRBJ1-5; D is unclear. This CDR3 spans 13 amino acids. V lost 1 base to trimming and J lost 6 bases, with 7 bases between them. CDR1 is SGHVS and CDR2 is FNYEAQ in the germline V gene. CDR3 DNA: TGTGCCAGCAGCTTAGGAGGAACTCAGCCCCAGCATTTT. This encodes CASSLGGTQPQHF.

This chain connects TRBV7-6 to TRBJ2-7; the match to TRBD2 covers 10 bases. CDR1 is SGHVS, CDR2 FNYEAQ, per germline. The CDR3 length is 15 residues. After removal of 5 bases from V and 2 bases from J, the junction contained 6 bases not matched to a gene. Here the CDR3 DNA reads TGTGCCAGCAGCCCCGAGGGGACTAGCGCCTACGAGCAGTACTTC. Its protein is CASSPEGTSAYEQYF. The entire variable domain, with the rest obtained from reference TRBV7-6 and TRBJ2-7, is as follows: GAGVSQSPRYKVTKRGQDVALRCDPISGHVSLYWYRQALGQGPEFLTYFNYEAQQDKSGLPNDRFSAERPEGSISTLTIQRTEQRDSAMYRCASSPEGTSAYEQYFGPGTRLTVT.

J is TRBJ1-2 and V is TRBV6-1, with TRBD1 matching over 12 bases. The CDR3 runs to 15 residues. V was clipped by 3 bases and J by 7 bases; unmatched bases: 6. The V gene's germline CDR1 is MNHNS and CDR2 SASEGT. The CDR3 here is CASSETGQGASGYTF. DNA for the CDR3: TGTGCCAGCAGTGAGACGGGACAGGGGGCCTCTGGCTACACCTTC.

The V call is TRBV6-5, the J call TRBJ2-1; 12 bases fit TRBD2. This CDR3 contains 15 residues. Germline-derived CDR1 and CDR2 are MNHEY and SVGAGI. Trimming removed 4 bases from V and 9 bases from J; junction bases left unmatched: 7. The CDR3 sequence: CASSSLAGGGGEQFF. The CDR3, as DNA: TGTGCCAGCAGTTCACTAGCGGGAGGCGGGGGTGAGCAGTTCTTC.

V usage is TRBV19 and J usage is TRBJ2-7; D may be TRBD2 (7 bases). Between the trimmed V and J ends, which lost 4 bases and 1 base, there was a span of 23 bases. The CDR3 length is 18 residues. Per germline, CDR1 LNHDA and CDR2 SQIVND (reference sequence). The DNA of the CDR3 is TGTGCCAGTAGTAGGGGGGGACACCCAGCGGGAACTTCCTACGAGCAGTACTTC. This codes for CASSRGGHPAGTSYEQYF. The variable domain in full, completed from reference TRBV19 and TRBJ2-7, reads DGGITQSPKYLFRKEGQNVTLSCEQNLNHDAMYWYRQDPGQGLRLIYYSQIVNDFQKGDIAEGYSVSREKKESFPLTVTSAQKNPTAFYLCASSRGGHPAGTSYEQYFGPGTRLTVT.

This clone has a single count. V is TRBV7-2 and J is TRBJ2-3; D not resolved. CDR1 is SGHTA and CDR2 is FQGNSA in the germline V gene. Trimming removed 5 bases from V and 4 bases from J, with 7 bases in between. The CDR3 is 12 residues long. CDR3 nucleotides: TGTGCCAGCAGCGTAGGAGCAGATACGCAGTATTTT. Residues: CASSVGADTQYF. The full variable domain, completed using reference TRBV7-2 and TRBJ2-3, is GAGVSQSPSNKVTEKGKDVELRCDPISGHTALYWYRQSLGQGLEFLIYFQGNSAPDKSGLPSDRFSAERTGGSVSTLTIQRTQQEDSAVYLCASSVGADTQYFGPGTRLTVL.

This sequence joins TRBV7-9 and TRBJ2-5; 7 nucleotides line up with TRBD2. CDR3 length equals 14 residues. In germline, CDR1 is SEHNR, CDR2 FQNEAQ (reference sequence). After removal of 5 bases from V and 6 bases from J, the junction contained 9 bases not matched to a gene. This CDR3 reads CASSAWGGKKTQYF. In DNA, the CDR3 is TGTGCCAGCAGCGCGTGGGGGGGTAAAAAGACCCAGTACTTC.

The gene calls are TRBV21-1 and TRBJ2-2; the table assigns TRBD2, which was not confirmed against the DNA. TRBV21-1 is classified as a pseudogene. This CDR3 contains 17 residues. The CDR3 DNA reads as TGTGCCAGCAGCAAAGAGGGGGGAGGGCATCTCGCCGGGGAGCTGTTTTTT. Translating gives CASSKEGGGHLAGELFF.

There are a few counts of this clone. The V gene is TRBV9, the J gene TRBJ2-7; TRBD2 matches 10 bases. This CDR3 contains 15 residues. Germline V lookup: CDR1 SGDLS, CDR2 YYNGEE. Trimming cost V 0 bases and J 4 bases; bases outside gene matches: 4. DNA for the CDR3: TGTGCCAGCAGCGTAGCGCTAGCGGGAGTTTACGAGCAGTACTTC. This codes for CASSVALAGVYEQYF.

This chain connects TRBV27 to TRBJ2-5; D ambiguous. This CDR3 contains 10 residues. V was trimmed by 8 bases and J by 7 bases, leaving 8 bases between them. Germline V lookup: CDR1 MNHEY, CDR2 SMNVEV (reference sequence). CDR3 residues: CASPPGTQYF. The CDR3 DNA follows: TGTGCCAGCCCCCCAGGGACCCAGTACTTC.

V gene TRBV7-2 combines with J gene TRBJ2-2, with TRBD2 as a possible D gene (5 bases). The ends were cut back, 5 bases at V and 0 bases at J, with 10 bases in the middle. The V gene's germline CDR1 is SGHTA and CDR2 FQGNSA. CDR3 length: 15 amino acids. CDR3 sequence (DNA): TGTGCCAGCAGCCCAGGAGCGGCGAACACCGGGGAGCTGTTTTTT. It is translated as CASSPGAANTGELFF. Complete variable domain (other parts from reference TRBV7-2 and TRBJ2-2): GAGVSQSPSNKVTEKGKDVELRCDPISGHTALYWYRQSLGQGLEFLIYFQGNSAPDKSGLPSDRFSAERTGGSVSTLTIQRTQQEDSAVYLCASSPGAANTGELFFGEGSRLTVL.

This clone was counted a single time. The chain uses TRBV28 and TRBJ1-5; D possibly corresponds to TRBD1 (6 bases). Germline CDR1 reads MDHEN; CDR2 reads SYDVKM. Trimming removed 5 bases at V and 2 bases at J, with 16 bases between. The CDR3 runs 16 residues. The CDR3 is CASSAPGAGGNQPQHF. In DNA, the CDR3 is TGTGCCAGCAGTGCCCCAGGGGCCGGAGGCAATCAGCCCCAGCATTTT.

The chain joins TRBV28 to TRBJ1-2; 7 nucleotides match TRBD1. The CDR3 runs 14 residues. Germline assignment: CDR1 MDHEN and CDR2 SYDVKM. The junction had 9 bases not matched to a gene; V was cut back by 4 bases and J by 7 bases. DNA of the CDR3: TGTGCCAGCAGTTGGGGACAGTGGTTCGGTGGCTACACCTTC. Translating it yields CASSWGQWFGGYTF.

The gene calls are TRBV5-1 and TRBJ2-7; D perhaps matches TRBD2 (5 bases). Trimming removed 0 bases from V and 5 bases from J, with 15 bases in between. CDR3 length equals 15 residues. CDR1 is SGHRS and CDR2 is YFSETQ in the germline V gene. The CDR3 DNA reads as TGCGCCAGCAGCTTGGATAGAGGGTTCCGTGACGAGCAGTACTTC. Protein: CASSLDRGFRDEQYF.

The chain links TRBV6-5 to TRBJ2-7; D possibly corresponds to TRBD2 (7 bases). The length of the CDR3 is 16 residues. Trimming pared 4 bases from V and 0 bases from J, leaving 16 bases between. Germline CDR1 reads MNHEY; CDR2 reads SVGAGI. CDR3 sequence reads: CASSSSGGQASYEQYF. The CDR3 DNA sequence: TGTGCCAGCAGTTCCTCCGGGGGGCAGGCCTCCTACGAGCAGTACTTC.

The chain uses TRBV6-5 and TRBJ2-6; D is possibly TRBD1 (5 bases). Germline V CDR1 and CDR2: MNHEY, SVGAGI. The CDR3 totals 15 residues. The CDR3 loop is CAIRQGPGGANVLTF. The CDR3 DNA sequence: TGTGCGATACGGCAGGGTCCCGGTGGGGCCAACGTCCTGACTTTC.

This clone was detected a few times. The chain employs TRBV10-1 and TRBJ2-3, with 8 bases identical to TRBD2. The CDR3 contains 15 residues. With V trimmed by 2 bases and J by 5 bases, 6 bases remained unmatched. Germline V gene lookup returns CDR1 WNHNN and CDR2 SYGVQD (reference sequence). The CDR3: CASSELTGGRDTQYF. CDR3 DNA: TGCGCCAGCAGTGAGCTGACGGGGGGGCGAGATACGCAGTATTTT.

This clone occurred a few times. One end of the junction fails to match germline, which may point to a read error. This chain links TRBV7-9 with TRBJ2-1, with 12 positions matching TRBD2. Germline loops: CDR1 SEHNR, CDR2 FQNEAQ (reference sequence). CDR3 length: 16 amino acids. The CDR3: CSSSPFASGGDNEQFF. CDR3 bases: TGTTCCAGCAGCCCTTTCGCTAGCGGGGGGGACAATGAGCAGTTCTTC.

This chain joins TRBV5-1 and TRBJ2-1, with 10 nucleotides matching TRBD1. The CDR3 has 17 amino acids. The ends lost 0 bases at V and 7 bases at J; junction bases unmatched: 10. Germline V lookup: CDR1 SGHRS, CDR2 YFSETQ. The CDR3 here is CASSLELPGTGANEQFF. The CDR3 coding sequence is TGCGCCAGCAGCTTGGAACTGCCTGGGACAGGGGCGAATGAGCAGTTCTTC.

The table lists this clone with a few counts. V gene TRBV19 combines with J gene TRBJ1-1; D might be TRBD1 (6 bases). V was pared by 10 bases and J by 1 base, with 13 bases between. This CDR3 is 13 amino acids long. The germline V gene has CDR1 LNHDA and CDR2 SQIVND (reference sequence). CDR3 DNA sequence: TGTGCCACCGGGACACCTCCGAACACTGAAGCTTTCTTT. Protein product: CATGTPPNTEAFF.

The chain links TRBV7-6 to TRBJ2-1, with D unresolved. The germline CDR1 and CDR2 sequences are SGHVS and FNYEAQ. The CDR3 loop spans 13 amino acids. Trimming took 1 base from V and 4 from J, leaving 5 bases between them. CDR3 nucleotides: TGTGCCAGCAGCTTAGACTCGTACAATGAGCAGTTCTTC. Its protein is CASSLDSYNEQFF.

This clone has only one observation. CDR3 bases: TGTGCCAGCAGCTTAGGGGTTGGCGGGAGCACAGATACGCAGTATTTT. Residues: CASSLGVGGSTDTQYF. The chain employs TRBV7-2 and TRBJ2-3; tentatively, D is TRBD2 (5 bases). Trimming shortened V by 1 base and J by 0 bases, and 11 bases separated the two germline ends. The germline gives CDR1 SGHTA, CDR2 FQGNSA. The CDR3 has 16 residues.